These 15 T cell receptor beta chains came from one sample sequenced in a study of cytomegalovirus exposure and HLA in healthy donors. Primers included in the PCR were 60 Vbeta and 13 Jbeta primers. Produced via immunoSEQ multiplex PCR; TCRdb's table is partial and in-frame only. This sample has some 180,000 clones; roughly four fifths occur once, and the top ten carry 1.5% to 2%. The material sequenced was PBMCs. The source is a man younger than 40 in good health and CMV-seronegative.

The DNA of the CDR3 is TGTGCCAGCAGCTCAGGGGGTCACAATGAGCAGTTCTTC. Translating gives CASSSGGHNEQFF. The gene calls are TRBV27 and TRBJ2-1; 7 bases agree with TRBD1. The CDR3 totals 13 residues. CDR1 is MNHEY, CDR2 SMNVEV, per germline (reference sequence). V lost 6 bases, J lost 5 bases, and 4 bases stayed unmatched.

This clone was picked up one time. This rearrangement joins TRBV7-9 to TRBJ2-1, with 11 bases aligning to TRBD2. The CDR3 runs 19 residues. V shed 2 bases, J shed 0 bases, and the junction held 9 bases outside the gene matches. Germline V gene lookup returns CDR1 SEHNR and CDR2 FQNEAQ (reference sequence). The CDR3 DNA reads TGTGCCAGCAGCTTACGCGAGCGGCTAGCGGGAGGCTCCTACAATGAGCAGTTCTTC. Protein sequence: CASSLRERLAGGSYNEQFF.

The sample holds a few counts of this clone. The chain links TRBV28 to TRBJ2-7; 13 bases align to TRBD2. The V and J ends lost 5 bases and 1 base, in that order; junction bases with no gene match: 2. The germline CDR1 and CDR2 sequences are MDHEN and SYDVKM. CDR3 length equals 15 residues. CDR3 coding DNA: TGTGCCAGCAGTCAACTAGCGGGAGGGTCCTACGAGCAGTACTTC. Translation gives CASSQLAGGSYEQYF.

The chain has TRBV9 and TRBJ2-1, with 11 bases matching TRBD2. Germline values: CDR1 SGDLS, CDR2 YYNGEE. The CDR3 totals 16 residues. With 3 bases clipped from V and 6 bases from J, the junction kept 8 bases outside the gene matches. The CDR3 nucleotides are TGTGCCAGCAGCGCTTACACTAGCGGGAGAGGCAATGAGCAGTTCTTC. This codes for CASSAYTSGRGNEQFF.

This clone was seen only once. This chain connects TRBV7-9 to TRBJ1-1, with D possibly matching TRBD1 (5 bases). This CDR3 is 12 amino acids long. The V end was cut by 5 bases, the J end by 5 bases, with 9 bases between. Germline-derived CDR1 and CDR2 are SEHNR and FQNEAQ (reference sequence). CDR3 in amino acids: CASSPRGTEAFF. CDR3 DNA sequence: TGTGCCAGCAGCCCTAGGGGTACTGAAGCTTTCTTT.

The V call is TRBV25-1, the J call TRBJ1-6, with D tentatively TRBD1 (5 bases). Germline CDR1 reads MGHDK; CDR2 reads SYGVNS. V was cut by 3 bases and J by 9 bases, with 12 bases left in between. There are 14 residues in the CDR3. Here the CDR3 DNA reads TGTGCCAGCAGTGACTTGGGGGGGATTTCACCCCTCCACTTT. Translating gives CASSDLGGISPLHF.

This rearrangement joins TRBV28 to TRBJ1-2, with D perhaps TRBD1 (6 bases). Trimming left V 4 bases short and J 3 bases short, with 18 bases between. Germline assignment: CDR1 MDHEN and CDR2 SYDVKM. This CDR3 comprises 16 residues. CDR3 DNA sequence: TGTGCCAGCAGTTCCCTCCTGGCAGGGGAGTACTATGGCTACACCTTC. Its protein product is CASSSLLAGEYYGYTF.

CDR3 DNA: TGTGCCAGCAGCGTCGGACTAGAGGGGAACATTCAGTACTTC. It is translated as CASSVGLEGNIQYF. This chain joins TRBV7-9 and TRBJ2-4; 7 bases are shared with TRBD2. This CDR3 is 14 amino acids long. V was clipped by 5 bases and J by 7 bases; unmatched bases: 8. Germline V gene data show CDR1 as SEHNR and CDR2 as FQNEAQ (reference sequence). The full variable domain, completed using reference TRBV7-9 and TRBJ2-4, is DTGVSQNPRHKITKRGQNVTFRCDPISEHNRLYWYRQTLGQGPEFLTYFQNEAQLEKSRLLSDRFSAERPKGSFSTLEIQRTEQGDSAMYLCASSVGLEGNIQYFGAGTRLSVL.

The chain combines TRBV5-6 with TRBJ2-7; 10 nucleotides align to TRBD2. Germline CDR1 SGHDT, CDR2 YYEEEE. J lost 4 bases, V lost 4 bases, and 2 bases had no gene match. There are 13 residues in the CDR3. CDR3 DNA sequence: TGTGCCAGCAGCGATAGCGGGAGGTACGAGCAGTACTTC. Its translation: CASSDSGRYEQYF.

This clone was seen more than once but under ten times. The V gene is TRBV28, the J gene TRBJ1-6; possible D gene TRBD1, 6 bases. Trimming took 8 bases from V and 7 from J, leaving 9 bases between them. The CDR3 consists of 12 residues. The germline V gene has CDR1 MDHEN and CDR2 SYDVKM. The CDR3 DNA is TGTGCCAGCGGACAGCCGAATTCACCCCTCCACTTT. The encoded protein is CASGQPNSPLHF. The complete variable domain, with remaining parts taken from reference TRBV28 and TRBJ1-6, reads DVKVTQSSRYLVKRTGEKVFLECVQDMDHENMFWYRQDPGLGLRLIYFSYDVKMKEKGDIPEGYSVSREKKERFSLILESASTNQTSMYLCASGQPNSPLHFGNGTRLTVT.

The gene calls are TRBV11-3 and TRBJ1-1, with D unclear. The CDR3 has 14 residues. Looked up from germline, CDR1 is SGHNT and CDR2 is YENEEA. V dropped 0 bases and J dropped 1 base, with 6 bases sitting between them. DNA for the CDR3: TGTGCCAGCAGCTTAGATTACTGGAACACTGAAGCTTTCTTT. It translates to CASSLDYWNTEAFF.

This chain connects TRBV29-1 to TRBJ2-5; D unresolved. Trimming left V 8 bases short and J 5 bases short, with 12 bases between. This CDR3 region has 11 residues. Germline CDR1 reads SQVTM; CDR2 reads ANQGSEA. The CDR3 region is CSIPARETQYF. CDR3 sequence (DNA): TGCAGCATCCCGGCTAGGGAGACCCAGTACTTC.

The CDR3 here is CASSSGGNPAVYEQYF. CDR3 nucleotide sequence: TGTGCCAGCAGCTCAGGGGGGAACCCAGCGGTCTACGAGCAGTACTTC. The chain is built from TRBV7-9 and TRBJ2-7; TRBD1 might be the D (7 bases). The germline CDR1 and CDR2 sequences are SEHNR and FQNEAQ (reference sequence). V was cut by 4 bases and J by 3 bases, with 19 bases left in between. This CDR3 spans 16 amino acids.

This rearrangement joins TRBV6-8 to TRBJ2-7; 7 bases line up with TRBD2. CDR1 is MNHGY and CDR2 is SAAAGT in the germline V gene. Trimming took 9 bases from V and 0 from J; bases not matched to a gene: 14. The CDR3 consists of 16 residues. The CDR3 loop reads CASISYGTIPSYEQYF. For the CDR3, the DNA is TGTGCCAGTATCTCGTACGGGACTATCCCCTCCTACGAGCAGTACTTC.

The CDR3 here is CASIPLAGFNNEQFF. DNA for the CDR3: TGCGCCAGCATTCCACTAGCTGGCTTTAACAATGAGCAGTTCTTC. V is TRBV10-2 and J is TRBJ2-1; weak D call: TRBD2 (6 bases). Germline assignment: CDR1 WSHSY and CDR2 SAAADI. This CDR3 spans 15 amino acids. V was clipped by 7 bases and J by 5 bases, with 18 bases between them.